This T cell receptor beta chain emerged from a study of patients and donors after allogeneic stem cell transplantation (dated by TCRdb to the early 2020s). This clonotype occurred a few times. Its antigen is unknown. Base quality data are lacking; no much larger clone is found one base away. CDR3 length: 10 amino acids, cysteine to phenylalanine. The entry retains the CDR3 DNA only, 30 bases that are in frame from base 1. V loses 4 bases, J loses 4 bases, and the germline ends lie 4 bases apart. The CDR1 and CDR2 encoded by the germline V gene (reference sequence) are DFQATT and SNEGSKA. Libraries were prepared through RT-PCR. Sequencing relied on a NextSeq 550. The raw public reads went through TCRdb reprocessing: fastp at Q25, MiXCR clone calling, in-frame beta chains kept. Rows are unified per CDR3 protein, each entry keeping the most common DNA and genes. This sample is represented by about 89,000 distinct CDR3 sequences; around 49% of them were singletons. The ten largest clones take up roughly two thirds of the sample.

The receptor was isolated from a human donor who was either an allogeneic HSCT recipient or a stem cell or donor lymphocyte infusion donor (not recorded which). It is not recorded whose cells these are; they may come from a transplant donor. Recombination linked TRBV20-1 to TRBJ1-1, with an unclear D gene assignment. The sample comprised blood, either unsorted or a sorted T cell fraction (not recorded which). The CDR3 protein is CSATATEAFF. The bases read TGCAGTGCTACAGCCACTGAAGCTTTCTTT.